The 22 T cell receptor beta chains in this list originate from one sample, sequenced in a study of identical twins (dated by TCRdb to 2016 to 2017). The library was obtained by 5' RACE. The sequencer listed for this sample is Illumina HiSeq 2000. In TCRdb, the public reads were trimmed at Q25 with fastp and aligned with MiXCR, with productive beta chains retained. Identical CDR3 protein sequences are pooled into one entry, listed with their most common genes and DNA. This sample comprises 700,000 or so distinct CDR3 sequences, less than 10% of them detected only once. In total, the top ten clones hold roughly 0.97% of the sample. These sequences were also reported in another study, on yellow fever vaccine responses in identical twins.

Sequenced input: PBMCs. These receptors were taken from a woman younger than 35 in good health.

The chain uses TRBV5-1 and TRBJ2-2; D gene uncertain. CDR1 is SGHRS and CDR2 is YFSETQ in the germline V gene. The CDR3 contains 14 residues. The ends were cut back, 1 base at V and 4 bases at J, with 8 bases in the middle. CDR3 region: CASSLLRVTGELFF. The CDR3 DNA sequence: TGCGCCAGCAGCTTGTTAAGGGTCACCGGGGAGCTGTTTTTT.

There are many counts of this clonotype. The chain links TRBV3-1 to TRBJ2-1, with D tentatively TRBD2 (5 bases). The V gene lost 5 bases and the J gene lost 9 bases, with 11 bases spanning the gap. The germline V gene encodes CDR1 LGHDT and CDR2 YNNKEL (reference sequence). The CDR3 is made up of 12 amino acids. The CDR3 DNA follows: TGTGCCAGCAGCAATACTAGAGTTGAGCAGTTCTTC. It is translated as CASSNTRVEQFF.

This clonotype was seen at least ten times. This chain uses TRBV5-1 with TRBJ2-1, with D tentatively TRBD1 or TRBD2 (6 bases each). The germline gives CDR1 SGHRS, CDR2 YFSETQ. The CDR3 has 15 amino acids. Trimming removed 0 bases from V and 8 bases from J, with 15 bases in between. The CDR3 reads CASSLVRGLVDEQFF. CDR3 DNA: TGCGCCAGCAGCTTGGTCCGGGGGCTTGTCGATGAGCAGTTCTTC.

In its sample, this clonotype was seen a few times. The CDR3 DNA is TGTGCCAGCAGTGTAGGACAAGGGGCCGGTGGCACAGATACGCAGTATTTT. Amino acids: CASSVGQGAGGTDTQYF. The gene calls are TRBV27 and TRBJ2-3; maybe TRBD1 (5 bases). The V end was cut by 5 bases, the J end by 1 base, with 19 bases between. The CDR3 contains 17 residues. Germline V gene lookup returns CDR1 MNHEY and CDR2 SMNVEV (reference sequence).

CDR3 region: CAISGNQETQYF. The CDR3 DNA follows: TGTGCCATCAGCGGAAACCAAGAGACCCAGTACTTC. The J gene is TRBJ2-5, the V gene TRBV10-3, with D unclear. V gave up 6 bases and J gave up 0 bases, with 5 bases separating them. CDR1 and CDR2 from the germline V gene are ENHRY and SYGVKD. The CDR3 sequence is 12 residues long.

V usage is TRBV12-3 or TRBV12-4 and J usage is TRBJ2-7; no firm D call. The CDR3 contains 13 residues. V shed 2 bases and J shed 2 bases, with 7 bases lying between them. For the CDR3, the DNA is TGTGCCAGCAGTTTACAGTTAGCCTACGAGCAGTACTTC. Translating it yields CASSLQLAYEQYF.

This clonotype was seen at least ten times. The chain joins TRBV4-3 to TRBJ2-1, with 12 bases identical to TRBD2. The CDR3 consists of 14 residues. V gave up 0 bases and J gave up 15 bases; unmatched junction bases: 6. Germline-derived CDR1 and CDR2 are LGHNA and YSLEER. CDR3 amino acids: CASSQDGGLAGMFF. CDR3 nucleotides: TGCGCCAGCAGCCAAGATGGTGGACTAGCGGGAATGTTCTTC.

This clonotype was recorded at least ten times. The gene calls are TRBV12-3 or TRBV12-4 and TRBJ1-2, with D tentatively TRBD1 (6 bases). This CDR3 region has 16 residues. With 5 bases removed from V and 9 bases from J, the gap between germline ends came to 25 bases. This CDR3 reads CASSTTIQGNQWSYTF. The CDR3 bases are TGTGCCAGCAGTACGACAATACAGGGAAACCAATGGAGCTACACCTTC.

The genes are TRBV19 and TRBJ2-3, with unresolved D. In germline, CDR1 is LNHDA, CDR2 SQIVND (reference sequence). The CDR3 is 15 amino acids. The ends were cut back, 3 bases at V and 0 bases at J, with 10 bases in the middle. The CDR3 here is CASSMFPSSTDTQYF. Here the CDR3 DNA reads TGTGCCAGTAGTATGTTCCCCTCTAGCACAGATACGCAGTATTTT.

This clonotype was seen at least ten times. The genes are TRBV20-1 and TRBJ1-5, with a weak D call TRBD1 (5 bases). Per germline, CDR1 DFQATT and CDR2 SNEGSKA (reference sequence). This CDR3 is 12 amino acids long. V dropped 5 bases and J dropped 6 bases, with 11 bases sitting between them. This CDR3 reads CSADGTPQPQHF. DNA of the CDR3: TGCAGTGCTGACGGGACCCCTCAGCCCCAGCATTTT.

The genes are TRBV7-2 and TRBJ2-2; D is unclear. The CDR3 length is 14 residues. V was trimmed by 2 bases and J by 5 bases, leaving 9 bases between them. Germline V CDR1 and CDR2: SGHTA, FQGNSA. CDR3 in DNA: TGTGCCAGCAGCTTACCCGACATAACCGGGGAGCTGTTTTTT. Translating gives CASSLPDITGELFF.

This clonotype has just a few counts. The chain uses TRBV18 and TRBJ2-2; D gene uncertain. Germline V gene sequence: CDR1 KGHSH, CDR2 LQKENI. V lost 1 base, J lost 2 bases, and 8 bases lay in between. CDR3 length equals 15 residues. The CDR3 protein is CASSPRAENTGELFF. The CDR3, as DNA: TGTGCCAGCTCACCACGTGCGGAAAACACCGGGGAGCTGTTTTTT.

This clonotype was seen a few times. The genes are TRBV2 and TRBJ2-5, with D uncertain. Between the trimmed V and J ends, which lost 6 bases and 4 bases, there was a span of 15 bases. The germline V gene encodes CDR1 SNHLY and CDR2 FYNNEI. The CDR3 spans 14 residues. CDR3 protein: CASSLQQMGETQYF. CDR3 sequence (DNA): TGTGCCAGCAGCCTTCAGCAGATGGGAGAGACCCAGTACTTC.

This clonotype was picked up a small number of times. The CDR3 is CASSLTSGPSYEQYF. The CDR3 DNA reads TGCGCCAGCAGCTTAACTAGCGGCCCTTCCTACGAGCAGTACTTC. The chain employs TRBV5-1 and TRBJ2-7; 8 bases line up with TRBD2. CDR3 length equals 15 residues. Germline-derived CDR1 and CDR2 are SGHRS and YFSETQ. The V gene end was trimmed by 2 bases and the J gene end by 1 base; junction bases not matched to a gene: 5.

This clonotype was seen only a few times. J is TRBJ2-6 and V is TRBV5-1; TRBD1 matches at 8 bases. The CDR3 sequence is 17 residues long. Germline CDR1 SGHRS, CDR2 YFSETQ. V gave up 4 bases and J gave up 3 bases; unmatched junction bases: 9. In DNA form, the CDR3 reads TGCGCCAGCAGCCTTGGACAGGGAGGCTATGGGGCCAACGTCCTGACTTTC. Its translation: CASSLGQGGYGANVLTF.

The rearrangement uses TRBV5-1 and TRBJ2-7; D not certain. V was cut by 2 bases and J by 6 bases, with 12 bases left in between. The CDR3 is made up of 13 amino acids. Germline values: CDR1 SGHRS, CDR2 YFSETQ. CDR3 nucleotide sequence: TGCGCCAGCAGCTTACTCAGCAACGCCGAGCAGTACTTC. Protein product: CASSLLSNAEQYF.

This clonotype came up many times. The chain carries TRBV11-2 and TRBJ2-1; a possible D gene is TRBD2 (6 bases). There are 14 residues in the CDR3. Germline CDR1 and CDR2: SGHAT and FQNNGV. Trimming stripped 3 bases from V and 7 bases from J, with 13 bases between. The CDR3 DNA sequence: TGTGCCAGCAGCTTCCGGAGGAGCGGGAATGAGCAGTTCTTC. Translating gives CASSFRRSGNEQFF.

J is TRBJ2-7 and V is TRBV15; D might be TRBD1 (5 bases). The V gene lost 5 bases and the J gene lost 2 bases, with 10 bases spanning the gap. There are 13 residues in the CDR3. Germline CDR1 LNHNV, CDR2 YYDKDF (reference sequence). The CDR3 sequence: CATSGGRAYEQYF. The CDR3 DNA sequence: TGTGCCACCAGCGGTGGCAGGGCCTACGAGCAGTACTTC.

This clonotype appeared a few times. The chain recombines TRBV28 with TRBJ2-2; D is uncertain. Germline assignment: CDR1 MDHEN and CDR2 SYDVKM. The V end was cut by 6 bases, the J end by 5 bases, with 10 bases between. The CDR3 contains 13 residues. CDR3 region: CASRQQKTGELFF. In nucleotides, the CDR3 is TGTGCCAGCAGACAACAAAAGACCGGGGAGCTGTTTTTT. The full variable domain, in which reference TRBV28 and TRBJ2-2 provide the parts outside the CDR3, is DVKVTQSSRYLVKRTGEKVFLECVQDMDHENMFWYRQDPGLGLRLIYFSYDVKMKEKGDIPEGYSVSREKKERFSLILESASTNQTSMYLCASRQQKTGELFFGEGSRLTVL.

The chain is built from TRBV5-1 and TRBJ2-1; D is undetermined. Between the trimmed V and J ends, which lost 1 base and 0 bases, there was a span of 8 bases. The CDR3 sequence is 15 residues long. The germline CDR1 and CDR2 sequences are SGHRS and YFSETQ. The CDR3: CASSLSWSSYNEQFF. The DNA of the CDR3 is TGCGCCAGCAGCTTGTCCTGGAGCTCCTACAATGAGCAGTTCTTC. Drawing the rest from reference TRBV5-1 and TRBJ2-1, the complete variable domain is KAGVTQTPRYLIKTRGQQVTLSCSPISGHRSVSWYQQTPGQGLQFLFEYFSETQRNKGNFPGRFSGRQFSNSRSEMNVSTLELGDSALYLCASSLSWSSYNEQFFGPGTRLTVL.

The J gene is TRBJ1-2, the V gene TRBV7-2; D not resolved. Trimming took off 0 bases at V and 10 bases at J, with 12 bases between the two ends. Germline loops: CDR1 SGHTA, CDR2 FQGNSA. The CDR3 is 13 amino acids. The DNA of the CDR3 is TGTGCCAGCAGCTTAGCCGGAGTGTTGTCCTACACCTTC. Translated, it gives CASSLAGVLSYTF.

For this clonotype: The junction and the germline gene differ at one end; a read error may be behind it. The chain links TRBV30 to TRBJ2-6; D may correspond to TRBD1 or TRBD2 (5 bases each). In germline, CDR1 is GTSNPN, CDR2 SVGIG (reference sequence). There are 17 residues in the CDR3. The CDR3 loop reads CAWSVPGANSGTNVLTF. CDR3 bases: TGTGCCTGGAGTGTCCCCGGGGCTAACTCTGGGACCAACGTCCTGACTTTC.